One and the same sample provided the 17 T cell receptor beta chains below, sequenced in a study of blood T cell repertoires in COVID-19 (dated by TCRdb to the early 2020s). Library preparation used the immunoSEQ multiplex PCR assay. TCRdb's version of the immuneACCESS table is confined to in-frame rearrangements and falls short of the full clone set. An unresolved V gene accounts for under half of the shortfall where checked; the remainder is of unknown origin. Within this sample are a few hundred thousand clones, with roughly 90% of them counted one time only. Clones ranked in the top ten supply less than 15% of the sample. Sequencing input: peripheral blood. The source of these receptors is a woman aged 70 to 79 with COVID-19, enrolled during active disease.

Only one count was recorded for this clone. The chain has TRBV5-1 and TRBJ2-1; 7 bases align to TRBD1. CDR3 length: 13 residues. V lost 7 bases to trimming and J lost 5 bases; unmatched junction nucleotides: 6. From germline, CDR1 is SGHRS and CDR2 YFSETQ. The CDR3 nucleotides read TGCGCCAGCGGACAGGACAGCAACAATGAGCAGTTCTTC. Residues: CASGQDSNNEQFF.

The CDR3 protein is CASRSNTEAFF. The CDR3 DNA reads TGTGCCAGTAGGAGTAACACTGAAGCTTTCTTT. The V gene is TRBV19, the J gene TRBJ1-1; D is ambiguous. Per the germline V gene, CDR1 is LNHDA and CDR2 is SQIVND (reference sequence). CDR3 length equals 11 residues. Trimming left V 6 bases short and J 2 bases short, with 4 bases between.

The chain links TRBV12-3 or TRBV12-4 to TRBJ2-7; TRBD1 might be the D (5 bases). The CDR3 has 12 amino acids. V lost 4 bases and J lost 5, with 9 bases in between. The CDR3 nucleotides are TGTGCCAGCAGTTCCCGGACAAACGAGCAGTACTTC. It specifies CASSSRTNEQYF.

This chain connects TRBV6-5 to TRBJ2-3, with a possible D match to TRBD1 (6 bases). V shed 8 bases and J shed 2 bases, with 14 bases lying between them. CDR1 and CDR2 from the germline V gene are MNHEY and SVGAGI. CDR3 size: 14 residues. The CDR3 sequence: CASLRGPITDTQYF. CDR3 DNA sequence: TGTGCCAGCCTCAGGGGCCCTATCACAGATACGCAGTATTTT.

The chain recombines TRBV5-1 with TRBJ1-2; D gene unclear. This CDR3 has 12 amino acids. CDR1 is SGHRS, CDR2 YFSETQ, per germline. With 2 bases removed from V and 5 bases from J, the gap between germline ends came to 7 bases. CDR3 DNA sequence: TGCGCCAGCAGCTTCGACACTTATGGCTACACCTTC. Translation: CASSFDTYGYTF.

The chain has TRBV9 and TRBJ1-2, with 8 bases identical to TRBD1. Germline trimming cut 2 bases from V and 8 bases from J; bases unmatched to any gene: 11. CDR1 is SGDLS, CDR2 YYNGEE, per germline. This CDR3 region has 15 residues. The CDR3 protein is CASSVELQGAYGYTF. DNA for the CDR3: TGTGCCAGCAGCGTCGAACTGCAGGGGGCGTACGGCTACACCTTC.

The rearrangement joins TRBV5-6 to TRBJ1-4; D might be TRBD1 (5 bases). This CDR3 spans 15 amino acids. The V and J ends lost 4 bases and 6 bases respectively, with 16 bases between them. Germline V CDR1 and CDR2: SGHDT, YYEEEE. The CDR3 nucleotides read TGTGCCAGCAGCGCGGGACCGGGGAGGGATGAAAAACTGTTTTTT. Translated: CASSAGPGRDEKLFF.

V gene TRBV6-5 combines with J gene TRBJ1-1; 7 bases agree with TRBD1. The V segment lost 5 bases and the J segment 3 bases; nucleotides outside the gene matches: 6. Germline V gives CDR1 MNHEY, CDR2 SVGAGI. The CDR3 is 14 residues long. The CDR3 loop reads CASSRQGGDTEAFF. The DNA of the CDR3 is TGTGCCAGCAGTCGACAGGGTGGGGACACTGAAGCTTTCTTT.

The chain combines TRBV4-2 with TRBJ1-2; D gene uncertain. V lost 0 bases and J 1 base, leaving 6 bases between the germline ends. This CDR3 contains 14 residues. The germline V gene has CDR1 LGHNA and CDR2 YNFKEQ. CDR3 in DNA: TGTGCCAGCAGCCAAGATCCGAGTAACTATGGCTACACCTTC. Its protein product is CASSQDPSNYGYTF.

The genes are TRBV29-1 and TRBJ2-1; 13 bases line up with TRBD2. The CDR3 covers 14 residues. Germline V gene sequence: CDR1 SQVTM, CDR2 ANQGSEA. V lost 8 bases and J lost 3; bases outside the gene matches: 4. The CDR3 region has the DNA TGCAGCACATGGACTAGCGGGGGCTACAATGAGCAGTTCTTC. This codes for CSTWTSGGYNEQFF.

The V call is TRBV4-3, the J call TRBJ2-7; the match to TRBD2 covers 9 bases. After removal of 0 bases from V and 2 bases from J, the junction contained 5 bases not matched to a gene. The germline V gene has CDR1 LGHNA and CDR2 YSLEER. The CDR3 covers 16 residues. This CDR3 reads CASSQDRERGAYEQYF. As DNA, the CDR3 is TGCGCCAGCAGCCAAGATCGCGAGCGGGGGGCCTACGAGCAGTACTTC.

The V call is TRBV4-1, the J call TRBJ1-4; D not resolved. The CDR3 loop spans 15 amino acids. Trimming pared 1 base from V and 8 bases from J, leaving 14 bases between. CDR1 and CDR2 from the germline V gene are MGHRA and YSYEKL. The CDR3 here is CASSQVVPGKEKLFF. CDR3 DNA sequence: TGCGCCAGCAGCCAAGTAGTTCCGGGGAAAGAAAAACTGTTTTTT.

The rearrangement links TRBV9 to TRBJ2-1, with D possibly TRBD2 on 5 matching bases. Trimming took off 1 base at V and 6 bases at J, with 14 bases between the two ends. The germline CDR1 and CDR2 sequences are SGDLS and YYNGEE. The CDR3 runs 15 residues. The CDR3 loop reads CASSVSPSRPNEQFF. The DNA for the CDR3 is TGTGCCAGCAGCGTATCGCCTAGCCGACCCAATGAGCAGTTCTTC.

The chain employs TRBV4-3 and TRBJ2-2; the match to TRBD1 covers 8 bases. J lost 7 bases, V lost 0 bases, and 1 base had no gene match. The germline CDR1 and CDR2 sequences are LGHNA and YSLEER. The CDR3 spans 14 residues. The CDR3 reads CASSQETGVGELFF. The CDR3 nucleotides read TGCGCCAGCAGCCAAGAGACAGGGGTCGGGGAGCTGTTTTTT.

The rearrangement joins TRBV25-1 to TRBJ1-4; 9 bases map to TRBD1. In germline, CDR1 is MGHDK, CDR2 SYGVNS. V trimming: 5 bases; J trimming: 7 bases; junction bases outside the gene matches: 5. The CDR3 extends over 14 amino acids. The CDR3 protein is CASSSSDRGEKLFF. The DNA of the CDR3 is TGTGCCAGCAGTTCCTCGGACAGGGGTGAAAAACTGTTTTTT.

The chain uses TRBV27 and TRBJ2-1, with 10 bases fitting TRBD1. V was clipped by 2 bases and J by 0 bases; unmatched bases: 10. Germline V gene lookup returns CDR1 MNHEY and CDR2 SMNVEV (reference sequence). The CDR3 is 19 residues long. The CDR3, as DNA: TGTGCCAGCAGTTTAACAGGACAGGGGGTAGGGGGCTCCTACAATGAGCAGTTCTTC. Translated, it gives CASSLTGQGVGGSYNEQFF.

V and J are TRBV4-1 and TRBJ1-1, with 7 bases matching TRBD1. Trimming took 7 bases from V and 1 from J; bases not matched to a gene: 12. Germline V lookup: CDR1 MGHRA, CDR2 YSYEKL. This CDR3 has 16 amino acids. This CDR3 is CASTSQDRVGNTEAFF. Written as DNA, the CDR3 is TGCGCCAGCACCTCGCAAGACAGGGTCGGGAACACTGAAGCTTTCTTT.